This entry lists 8 T cell receptor beta chains sequenced from one sample in a study of post-analysis software for immune sequencing data (dated by TCRdb to between 2015 and 2017). Summary of the overall study and its limitations: Significantly higher frequencies in patients than in controls were found for five TRBV segments, including TRBV5-6, TRBV5-1 and TRBV20-1.

To prepare the library, PCR was applied. Sequencer: Illumina HiSeq 2500. To reduce PCR and sequencing biases, unique molecular identifiers were incorporated into the TCR beta cDNA libraries. TCRdb passed the public sequencing reads through fastp at Q25 and MiXCR, retaining productive beta sequences. Every CDR3 protein is listed once, alongside the most common genes and DNA of its rows. This sample lists 650,000 to 900,000 distinct CDR3 sequences; roughly 46% were detected once. The ten largest clones take up approximately 5% of the sample. These receptors lack a known antigen. Specimen: blood. These receptors came from a girl aged 5 to 17 with multiple sclerosis.

The V gene is TRBV29-1, the J gene TRBJ2-7; D remains ambiguous. V was shortened by 1 base and J by 3 bases, with 16 bases between the two germline ends. Germline CDR1 is SQVTM and CDR2 is ANQGSEA. The CDR3 covers 15 residues. The CDR3 spells CSVEGTTGGSYEQYF. CDR3 nucleotide sequence: TGCAGCGTTGAAGGTACAACGGGTGGTAGCTACGAGCAGTACTTC.

This clonotype was seen a single time. This could be a read error, since a much larger clone is one nucleotide away. This chain connects TRBV12-3 or TRBV12-4 to TRBJ1-2; D is perhaps TRBD1 (5 bases). V lost 8 bases and J lost 9, with 19 bases in between. The CDR3 covers 13 residues. DNA for the CDR3: TGTGCCAGCGGCCGACAGAGACGGGAGAGCTACACCTTC. Its protein product is CASGRQRRESYTF.

As to this clonotype: A much larger clone lies a single base off, so this may be a read error. The chain employs TRBV6-1 and TRBJ1-2; D is perhaps TRBD1 (5 bases). Looked up from germline, CDR1 is MNHNS and CDR2 is SASEGT. CDR3 size: 14 residues. V was cut by 3 bases and J by 3 bases, with 11 bases left in between. CDR3 residues: CASSDQGLDYGYTF. For the CDR3, the DNA is TGTGCCAGCAGTGACCAGGGATTGGACTATGGCTACACCTTC.

The rearrangement uses TRBV24-1 and TRBJ2-3; D not certain. Germline V gives CDR1 KGHDR, CDR2 SFDVKD. The CDR3 length is 16 residues. Trimming removed 0 bases at V and 4 bases at J, with 13 bases between. The CDR3: CATSDLPEKGADTQYF. CDR3 in DNA: TGTGCCACCAGTGATTTGCCTGAGAAGGGTGCAGATACGCAGTATTTT.

V usage is TRBV12-3 or TRBV12-4 and J usage is TRBJ1-1, with a tentative D call TRBD1 (6 bases). The CDR3 runs 16 residues. V lost 1 base and J 0 bases, leaving 12 bases between the germline ends. The CDR3 DNA follows: TGTGCCAGCAGTTTAGTCACAGGGCCCCTGAACACTGAAGCTTTCTTT. This gives the protein CASSLVTGPLNTEAFF.

This chain's CDR3 is CASSTGRWTSYNEQFF. The CDR3 nucleotides read TGTGCCAGCAGTACCGGACGCTGGACCTCCTACAATGAGCAGTTCTTC. The chain couples TRBV6-2 or TRBV6-3 to TRBJ2-1; no definite D call. The CDR3 consists of 16 residues. V was trimmed by 5 bases and J by 0 bases, leaving 14 bases between them. Germline V gene sequence: CDR1 MNHEY, CDR2 SVGEGT.

This clonotype turned up a few times. This chain joins TRBV5-1 and TRBJ2-1, with D perhaps matching TRBD2 (6 bases). Per germline, CDR1 SGHRS and CDR2 YFSETQ. This CDR3 contains 13 residues. CDR3: CASGWVISHEQFF. CDR3 nucleotides: TGCGCAAGCGGGTGGGTAATCTCTCATGAGCAGTTCTTC.

The rearrangement joins TRBV2 to TRBJ2-7; D ambiguous. The DNA end favors TRBJ2-4, so the J call may be wrong. The V gene's germline CDR1 is SNHLY and CDR2 FYNNEI. The CDR3 totals 11 residues. In nucleotides, the CDR3 is TGTGCCAGCAGAGAGATCCACATTCAGTACTTC. Its protein product is CASREIHIQYF.